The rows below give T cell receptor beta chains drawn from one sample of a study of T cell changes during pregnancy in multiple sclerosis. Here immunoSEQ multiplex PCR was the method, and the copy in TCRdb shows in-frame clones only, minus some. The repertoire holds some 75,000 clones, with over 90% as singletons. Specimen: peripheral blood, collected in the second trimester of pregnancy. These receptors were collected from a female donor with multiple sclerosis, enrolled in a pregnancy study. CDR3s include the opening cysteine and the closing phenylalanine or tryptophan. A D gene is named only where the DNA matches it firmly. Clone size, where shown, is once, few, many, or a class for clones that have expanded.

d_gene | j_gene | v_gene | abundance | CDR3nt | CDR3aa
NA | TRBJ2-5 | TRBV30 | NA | TGTGCCTGGAGTGTAGAAGCGCGGACCCAGTACTTC | CAWSVEARTQYF
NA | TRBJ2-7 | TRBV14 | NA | TGTGCCAGCAGCCAAGCTCTCCTCCCCGGGGAGCAGTACTTC | CASSQALLPGEQYF
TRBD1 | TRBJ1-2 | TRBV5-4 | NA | TGTGCCAGCAGCGGATCTCTGGGACAGGCCGGCTATGGCTACACCTTC | CASSGSLGQAGYGYTF
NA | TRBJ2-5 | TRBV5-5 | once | TGTGCCAGCAGCCCACCGTTTGGGCGGGAAGAGACCCAGTACTTC | CASSPPFGREETQYF
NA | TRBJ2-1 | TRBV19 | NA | TGTGCCAGTAGTATTTCCGGGAGCAACTACAATGAGCAGTTCTTC | CASSISGSNYNEQFF
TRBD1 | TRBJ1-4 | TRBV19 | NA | TGTGCCAGTAGTACTGGGGGACAGGGGGCAACTAATGAAAAACTGTTTTTT | CASSTGGQGATNEKLFF
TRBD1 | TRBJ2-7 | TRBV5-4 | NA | TGTGCCAGCAGCTTGGAGGCAGGGGGCATCGACGAGCAGTACTTC | CASSLEAGGIDEQYF
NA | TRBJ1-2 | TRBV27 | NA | TGTGCCAGCAGTTTATTCGGAGGTCCGGAGCCCGGCTACACCTTC | CASSLFGGPEPGYTF
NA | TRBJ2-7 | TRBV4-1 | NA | TGCGCCAGCAGCCACCGACTGAAATACGAGCAGTACTTC | CASSHRLKYEQYF
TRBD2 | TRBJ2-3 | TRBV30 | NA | TGTGCCTCACCGGCGGGTAGCGGGTCTGGGCGAGATACGCAGTATTTT | CASPAGSGSGRDTQYF
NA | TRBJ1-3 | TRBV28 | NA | TGTGCCAGCAGTTTACCTTCGGACACCATATATTTT | CASSLPSDTIYF
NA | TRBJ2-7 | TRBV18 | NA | TGTGCCAGCTCACCGACAGTTACCAGCTCCTACGAGCAGTACTTC | CASSPTVTSSYEQYF
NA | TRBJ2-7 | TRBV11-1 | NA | TGTGCCAGCATGAAGTTAACTAGCCTCGAGCAGTACTTC | CASMKLTSLEQYF
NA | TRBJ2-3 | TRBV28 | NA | TGTGCCAGCAGTCCGTTTCCCAGTACGCAGTATTTT | CASSPFPSTQYF
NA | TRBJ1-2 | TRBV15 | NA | TGTGCCACCAGCAGAGATTGGGGGGGCTCTAACTATGGCTACACCTTC | CATSRDWGGSNYGYTF
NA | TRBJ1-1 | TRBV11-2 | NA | TGTGCCAGCAGCTTAAGTTCAGGGTTGAACACTGAAGCTTTCTTT | CASSLSSGLNTEAFF
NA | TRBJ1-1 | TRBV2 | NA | TGTGCCAGCAGATACAGTGAAGCTTTCTTT | CASRYSEAFF
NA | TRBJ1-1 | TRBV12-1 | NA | TGTGCCAGCAGCTACGACAGGGGGATCCACACTGAAGCTTTCTTT | CASSYDRGIHTEAFF
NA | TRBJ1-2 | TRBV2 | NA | TGTGCCAGCAGTGAACAGGGAACTTATGGCTACACCTTC | CASSEQGTYGYTF